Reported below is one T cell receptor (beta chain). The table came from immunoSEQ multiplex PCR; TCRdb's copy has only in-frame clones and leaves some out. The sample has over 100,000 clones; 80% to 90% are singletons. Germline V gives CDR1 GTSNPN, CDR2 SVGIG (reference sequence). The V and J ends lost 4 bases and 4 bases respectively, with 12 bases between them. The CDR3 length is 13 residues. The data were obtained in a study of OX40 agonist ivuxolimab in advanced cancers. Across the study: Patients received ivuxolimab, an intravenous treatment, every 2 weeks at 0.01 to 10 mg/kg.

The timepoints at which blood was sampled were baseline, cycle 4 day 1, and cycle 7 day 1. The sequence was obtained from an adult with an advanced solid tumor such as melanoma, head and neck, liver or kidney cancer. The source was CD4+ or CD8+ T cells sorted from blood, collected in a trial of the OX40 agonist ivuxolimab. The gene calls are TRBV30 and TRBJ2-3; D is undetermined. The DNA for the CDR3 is TGTGCCTGGATTTCACGAAATGCAGATACGCAGTATTTT. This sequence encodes CAWISRNADTQYF.